Each of the 4 T cell receptor beta chains below was sequenced from the same sample in a study of identical twins. From the 5' RACE reads, TCRdb called clonotypes with MiXCR, one entry per CDR3 protein. The table includes roughly 490,000 distinct CDR3 sequences, more than 13% detected once. The same specimen was also included in a second study, on yellow fever vaccine responses in identical twins.

Sequenced sample: CD4+ T cells sorted from blood. The receptors come from a woman aged 18-29 years in good health.

The CDR3 bases are TGCAGTGCCCTTAGCGGGGACAGCACAGATACGCAGTATTTT. This codes for CSALSGDSTDTQYF. The chain has TRBV20-1 and TRBJ2-3, with 8 bases aligning to TRBD2. CDR1 DFQATT and CDR2 SNEGSKA come from the germline V gene (reference sequence). The trim removed 6 bases at V and 0 bases at J, leaving 5 bases unmatched. The CDR3 has 14 residues.

This chain uses TRBV20-1 with TRBJ2-7, with 8 bases matching TRBD1. This CDR3 is built from 13 residues. Germline V CDR1 and CDR2: DFQATT, SNEGSKA (reference sequence). The CDR3 protein is CRSRGTGPYEQYF. The CDR3 coding sequence is TGCAGGAGTCGGGGGACAGGACCCTACGAGCAGTACTTC.

This clonotype was detected once. The chain links TRBV7-9 to TRBJ2-6; D not certain. The CDR3 length is 13 residues. The V end was cut by 11 bases, the J end by 2 bases, with 10 bases between. Looked up from germline, CDR1 is SEHNR and CDR2 is FQNEAQ (reference sequence). This CDR3 reads CAGRVPGANVLTF. DNA for the CDR3: TGTGCCGGCCGGGTGCCTGGGGCCAACGTCCTGACTTTC. Full variable domain (remainder filled in from reference TRBV7-9 and TRBJ2-6): DTGVSQNPRHKITKRGQNVTFRCDPISEHNRLYWYRQTLGQGPEFLTYFQNEAQLEKSRLLSDRFSAERPKGSFSTLEIQRTEQGDSAMYLCAGRVPGANVLTFGAGSRLTVL.

This chain joins TRBV3-1 and TRBJ1-1; no reliable D call. The CDR3 consists of 14 residues. Per germline, CDR1 LGHDT and CDR2 YNNKEL (reference sequence). Between the trimmed V and J ends, which lost 3 bases and 1 base, there was a span of 9 bases. The CDR3 reads CASSHAWANTEAFF. The CDR3 region has the DNA TGTGCCAGCAGCCACGCCTGGGCGAACACTGAAGCTTTCTTT.